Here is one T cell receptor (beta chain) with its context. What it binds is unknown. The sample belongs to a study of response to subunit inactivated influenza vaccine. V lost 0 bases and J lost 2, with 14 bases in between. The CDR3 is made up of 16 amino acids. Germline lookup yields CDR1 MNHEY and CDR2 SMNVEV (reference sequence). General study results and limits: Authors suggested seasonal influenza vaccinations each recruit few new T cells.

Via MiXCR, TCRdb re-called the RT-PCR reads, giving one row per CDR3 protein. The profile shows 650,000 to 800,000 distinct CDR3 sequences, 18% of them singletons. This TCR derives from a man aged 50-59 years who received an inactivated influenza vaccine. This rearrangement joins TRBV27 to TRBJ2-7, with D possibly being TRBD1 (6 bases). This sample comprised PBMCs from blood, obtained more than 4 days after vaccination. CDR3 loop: CASSLSRPGQAYEQYF. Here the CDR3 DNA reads TGTGCCAGCAGTTTATCGAGACCGGGACAAGCCTACGAGCAGTACTTC.